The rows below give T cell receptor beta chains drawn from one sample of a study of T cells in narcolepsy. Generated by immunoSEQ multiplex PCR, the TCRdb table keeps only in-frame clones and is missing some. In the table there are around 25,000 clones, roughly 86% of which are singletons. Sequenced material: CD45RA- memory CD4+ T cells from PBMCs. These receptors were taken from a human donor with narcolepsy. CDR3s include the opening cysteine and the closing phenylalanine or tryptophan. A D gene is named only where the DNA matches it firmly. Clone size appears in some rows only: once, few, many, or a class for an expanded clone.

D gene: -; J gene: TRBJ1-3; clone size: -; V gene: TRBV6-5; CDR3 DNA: TGTGCCAGCTCCTGGCGGGGCCCTTCTGGAAACACCATATATTTT; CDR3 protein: CASSWRGPSGNTIYF
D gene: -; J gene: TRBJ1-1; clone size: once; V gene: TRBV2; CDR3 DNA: TGTGCCAGCAGTGCCCAGGGGATGAACACTGAAGCTTTCTTT; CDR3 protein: CASSAQGMNTEAFF
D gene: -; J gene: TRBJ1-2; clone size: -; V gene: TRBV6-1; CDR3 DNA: TGTGCCAGCAGTGAGGGGTACTATGGCTACACCTTC; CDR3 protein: CASSEGYYGYTF
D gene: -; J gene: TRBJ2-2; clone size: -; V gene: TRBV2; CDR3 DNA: TGTGCCAGCAGTGAAGCTCGACCCCCCTCCTTCCCGAACACCGGGGAGCTGTTTTTT; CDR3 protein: CASSEARPPSFPNTGELFF
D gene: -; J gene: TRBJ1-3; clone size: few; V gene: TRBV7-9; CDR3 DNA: TGTGCCAGCAGCTTAGCGCTGGGCCTCTCTGGAAACACCATATATTTT; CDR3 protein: CASSLALGLSGNTIYF
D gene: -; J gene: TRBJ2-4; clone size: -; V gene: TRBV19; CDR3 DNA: TGTGCCAGTACCCCAGGCGGGCAAAACATTCAGTACTTC; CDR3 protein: CASTPGGQNIQYF
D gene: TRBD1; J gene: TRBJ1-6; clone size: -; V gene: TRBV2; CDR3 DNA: TGTGCCAGCAGGCCGGGACAGGCGAATTCACCCCTCCACTTT; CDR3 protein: CASRPGQANSPLHF
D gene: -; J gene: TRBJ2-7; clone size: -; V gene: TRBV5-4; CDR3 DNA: TGTGCCAGCACCGCCATGGGGTACGAGCAGTACTTC; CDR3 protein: CASTAMGYEQYF
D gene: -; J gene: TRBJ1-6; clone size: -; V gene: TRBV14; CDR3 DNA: TGTGCCAGCAGCCAAGGGACGGTAGATTCACCCCTCCACTTT; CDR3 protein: CASSQGTVDSPLHF
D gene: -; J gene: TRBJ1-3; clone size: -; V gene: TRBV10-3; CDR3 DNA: TGTGCCCCACGAGGCGGGACAACACTCTCCGGAAACACCATATATTTT; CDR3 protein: CAPRGGTTLSGNTIYF
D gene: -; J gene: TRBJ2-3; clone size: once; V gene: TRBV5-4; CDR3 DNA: TGTGCCAGCAGCTTGGGCGGGGACTTATCAGATACGCAGTATTTT; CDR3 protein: CASSLGGDLSDTQYF